This T cell receptor (beta chain) was recorded in a study of T cells after yellow fever vaccination. From the 5' RACE reads, TCRdb called clonotypes with MiXCR, one entry per CDR3 protein. The table lists about 220,000 distinct CDR3 sequences, approximately 3% of them singletons, with 2.5% to 3.5% in the top ten. The CDR3 has 13 residues. Trimming left V 0 bases short and J 5 bases short, with 10 bases between. Per germline, CDR1 GTSNPN and CDR2 SVGIG (reference sequence). Study-level results: Highly abundant clonotypes carried over from the bulk population could end up in FACS-sorted repertoires as contaminants.

A word on this clonotype: The antigen is not known.

The chain recombines TRBV30 with TRBJ1-2; tentatively, D is TRBD1 (6 bases). Sequenced here: CD4+ T cells sorted from PBMCs, sampled 10 days after the yellow fever booster vaccination. This sequence was found in a man younger than 35 who received the YFV17D yellow fever vaccine. As DNA, the CDR3 is TGTGCCTGGAGTGTACAGGGAATATATGGCTACACCTTC. This codes for CAWSVQGIYGYTF. The entire variable domain, with the rest obtained from reference TRBV30 and TRBJ1-2, is as follows: SQTIHQWPATLVQPVGSPLSLECTVEGTSNPNLYWYRQAAGRGLQLLFYSVGIGQISSEVPQNLSASRPQDRQFILSSKKLLLSDSGFYLCAWSVQGIYGYTFGSGTRLTVV.